This note documents a single T cell receptor beta chain sequence. This record comes from a study of T cells in localized non-small cell lung cancer. Method: immunoSEQ multiplex PCR; TCRdb's copy keeps in-frame clones and lacks some. The data contain tens of thousands of clones, roughly 87% of them singletons. Here the sequenced sample was peripheral blood, taken before any cancer treatment. This clonotype originated in a woman aged 35-70 years with stage I lung adenocarcinoma.

CDR3 protein: CASRGASYGYTF. CDR3 in DNA: TGTGCCAGCAGGGGGGCTTCCTATGGCTACACCTTC. V gene TRBV6-1 combines with J gene TRBJ1-2, with D possibly matching TRBD1 (6 bases). Germline CDR1 is MNHNS and CDR2 is SASEGT. Trimming cost V 6 bases and J 4 bases, with 9 bases left between them. The CDR3 covers 12 residues.